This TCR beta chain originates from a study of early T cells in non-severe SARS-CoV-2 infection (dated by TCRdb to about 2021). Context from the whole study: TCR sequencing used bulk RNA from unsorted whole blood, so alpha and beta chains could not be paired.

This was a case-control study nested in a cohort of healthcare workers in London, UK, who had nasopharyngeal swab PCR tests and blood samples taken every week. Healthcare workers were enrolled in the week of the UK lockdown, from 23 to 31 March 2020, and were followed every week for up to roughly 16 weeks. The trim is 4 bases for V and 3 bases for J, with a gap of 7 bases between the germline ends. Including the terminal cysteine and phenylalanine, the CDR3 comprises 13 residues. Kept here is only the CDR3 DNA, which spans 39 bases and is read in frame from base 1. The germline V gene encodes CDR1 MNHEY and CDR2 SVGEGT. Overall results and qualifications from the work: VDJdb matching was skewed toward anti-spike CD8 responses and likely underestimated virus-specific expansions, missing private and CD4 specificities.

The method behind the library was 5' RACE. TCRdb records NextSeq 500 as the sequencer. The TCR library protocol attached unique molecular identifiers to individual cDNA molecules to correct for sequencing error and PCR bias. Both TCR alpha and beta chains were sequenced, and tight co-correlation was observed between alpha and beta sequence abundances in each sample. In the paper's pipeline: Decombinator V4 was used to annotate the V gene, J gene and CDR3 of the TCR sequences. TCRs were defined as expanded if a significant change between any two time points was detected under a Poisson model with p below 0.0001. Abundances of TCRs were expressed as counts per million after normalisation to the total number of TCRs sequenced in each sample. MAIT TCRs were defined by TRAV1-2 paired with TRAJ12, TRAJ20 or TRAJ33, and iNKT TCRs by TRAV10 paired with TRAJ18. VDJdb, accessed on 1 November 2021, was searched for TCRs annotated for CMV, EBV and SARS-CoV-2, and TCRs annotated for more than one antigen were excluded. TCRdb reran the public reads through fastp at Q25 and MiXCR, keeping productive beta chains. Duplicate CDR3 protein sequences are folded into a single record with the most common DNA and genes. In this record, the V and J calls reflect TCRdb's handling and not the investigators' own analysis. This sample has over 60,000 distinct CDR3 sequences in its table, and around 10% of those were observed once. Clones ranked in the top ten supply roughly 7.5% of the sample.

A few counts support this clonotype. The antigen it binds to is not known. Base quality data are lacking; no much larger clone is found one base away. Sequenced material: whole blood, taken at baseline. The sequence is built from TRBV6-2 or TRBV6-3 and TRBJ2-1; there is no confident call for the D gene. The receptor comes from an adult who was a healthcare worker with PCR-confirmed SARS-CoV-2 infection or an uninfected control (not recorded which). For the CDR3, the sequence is CASSSYLYNEQFF. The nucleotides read TGTGCCAGCAGTTCGTATCTCTACAATGAGCAGTTCTTC.